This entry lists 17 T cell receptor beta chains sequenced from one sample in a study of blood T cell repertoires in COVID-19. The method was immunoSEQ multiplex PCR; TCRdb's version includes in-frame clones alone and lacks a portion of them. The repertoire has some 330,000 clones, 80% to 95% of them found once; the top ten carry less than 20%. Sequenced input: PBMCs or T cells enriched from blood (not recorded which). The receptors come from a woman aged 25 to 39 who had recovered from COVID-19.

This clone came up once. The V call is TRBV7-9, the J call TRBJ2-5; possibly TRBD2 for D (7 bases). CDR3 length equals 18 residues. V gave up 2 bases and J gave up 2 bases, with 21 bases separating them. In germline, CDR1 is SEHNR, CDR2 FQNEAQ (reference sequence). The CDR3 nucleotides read TGTGCCAGCAGCTTAAGGGGAATAGGGGGGGCAACGCAAGAGACCCAGTACTTC. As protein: CASSLRGIGGATQETQYF.

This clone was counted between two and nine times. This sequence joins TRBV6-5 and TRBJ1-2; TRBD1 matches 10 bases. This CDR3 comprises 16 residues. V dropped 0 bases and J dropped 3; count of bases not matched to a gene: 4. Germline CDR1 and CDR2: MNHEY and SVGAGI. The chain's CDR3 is CASSYSKDRGDYGYTF. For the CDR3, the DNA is TGTGCCAGCAGTTACTCAAAGGACAGGGGGGACTATGGCTACACCTTC.

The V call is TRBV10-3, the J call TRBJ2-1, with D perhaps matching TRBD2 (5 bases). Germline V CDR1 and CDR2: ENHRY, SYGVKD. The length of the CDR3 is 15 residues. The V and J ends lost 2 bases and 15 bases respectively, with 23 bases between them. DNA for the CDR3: TGTGCCATCAGTGAGGAGTCGGGTCTGGGTTCTAGCCTGTTCTTC. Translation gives CAISEESGLGSSLFF.

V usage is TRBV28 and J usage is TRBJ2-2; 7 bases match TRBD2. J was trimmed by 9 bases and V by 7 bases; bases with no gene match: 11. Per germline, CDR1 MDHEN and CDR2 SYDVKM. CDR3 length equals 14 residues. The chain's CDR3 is CASTVGGGGRELFF. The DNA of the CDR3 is TGTGCCAGCACCGTCGGCGGGGGTGGCCGGGAGCTGTTTTTT. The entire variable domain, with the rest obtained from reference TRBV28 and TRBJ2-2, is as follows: DVKVTQSSRYLVKRTGEKVFLECVQDMDHENMFWYRQDPGLGLRLIYFSYDVKMKEKGDIPEGYSVSREKKERFSLILESASTNQTSMYLCASTVGGGGRELFFGEGSRLTVL.

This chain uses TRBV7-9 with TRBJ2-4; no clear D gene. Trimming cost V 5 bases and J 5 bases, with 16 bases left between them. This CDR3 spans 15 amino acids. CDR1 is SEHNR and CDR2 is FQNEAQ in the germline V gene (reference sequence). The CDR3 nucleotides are TGTGCCAGCAGCCATCCACAGTATCTTGAAAACATTCAGTACTTC. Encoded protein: CASSHPQYLENIQYF.

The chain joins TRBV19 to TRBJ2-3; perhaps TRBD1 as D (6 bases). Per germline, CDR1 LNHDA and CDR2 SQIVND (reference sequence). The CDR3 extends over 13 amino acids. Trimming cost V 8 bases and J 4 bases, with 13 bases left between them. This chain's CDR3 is CASSGEFADTQYF. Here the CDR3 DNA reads TGTGCCAGTTCAGGGGAGTTCGCAGATACGCAGTATTTT.

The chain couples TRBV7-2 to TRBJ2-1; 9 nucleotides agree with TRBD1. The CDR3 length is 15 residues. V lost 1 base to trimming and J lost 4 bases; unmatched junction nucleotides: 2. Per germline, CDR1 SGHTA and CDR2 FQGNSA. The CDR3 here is CASSLGQGGYNEQFF. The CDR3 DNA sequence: TGTGCCAGCAGCTTAGGACAGGGGGGATACAATGAGCAGTTCTTC.

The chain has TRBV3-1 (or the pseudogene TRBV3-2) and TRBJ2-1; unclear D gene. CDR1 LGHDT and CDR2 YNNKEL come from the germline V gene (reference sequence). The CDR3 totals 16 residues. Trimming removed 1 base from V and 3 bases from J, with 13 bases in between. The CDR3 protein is CASSQGRGVNYNEQFF. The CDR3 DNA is TGTGCCAGCAGCCAAGGGAGAGGCGTCAACTACAATGAGCAGTTCTTC.

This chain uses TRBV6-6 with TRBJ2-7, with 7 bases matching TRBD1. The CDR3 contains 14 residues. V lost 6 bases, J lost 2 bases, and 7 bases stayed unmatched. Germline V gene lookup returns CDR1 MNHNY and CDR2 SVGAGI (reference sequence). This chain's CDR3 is CASRDRAPTYEQYF. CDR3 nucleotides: TGTGCCAGCAGAGACAGGGCTCCTACCTACGAGCAGTACTTC.

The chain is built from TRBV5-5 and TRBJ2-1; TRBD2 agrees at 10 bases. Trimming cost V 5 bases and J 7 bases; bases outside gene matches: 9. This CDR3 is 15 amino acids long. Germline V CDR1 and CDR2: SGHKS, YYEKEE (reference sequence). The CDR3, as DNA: TGTGCCAGCAGTTTTGCGGCTAGCGGGAGTAATGAGCAGTTCTTC. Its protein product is CASSFAASGSNEQFF.

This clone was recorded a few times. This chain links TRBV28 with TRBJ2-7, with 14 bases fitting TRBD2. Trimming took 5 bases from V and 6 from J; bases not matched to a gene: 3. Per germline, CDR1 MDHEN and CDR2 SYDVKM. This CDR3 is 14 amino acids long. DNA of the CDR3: TGTGCCAGCAGTCCGGGACTAGCGGGAGTCGAGCAGTACTTC. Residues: CASSPGLAGVEQYF.

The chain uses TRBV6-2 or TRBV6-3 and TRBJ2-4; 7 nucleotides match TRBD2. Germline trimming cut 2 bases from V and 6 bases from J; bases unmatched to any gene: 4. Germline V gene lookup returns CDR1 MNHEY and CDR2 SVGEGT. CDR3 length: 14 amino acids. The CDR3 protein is CASSYPLARNIQYF. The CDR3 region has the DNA TGTGCCAGCAGTTACCCACTAGCGAGAAACATTCAGTACTTC.

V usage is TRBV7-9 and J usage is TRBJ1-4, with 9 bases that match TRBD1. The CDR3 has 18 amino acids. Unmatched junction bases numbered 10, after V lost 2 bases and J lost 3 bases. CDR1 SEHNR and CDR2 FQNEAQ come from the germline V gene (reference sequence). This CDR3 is CASSLMGTGMTSNEKLFF. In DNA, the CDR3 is TGTGCCAGCAGCTTAATGGGGACAGGGATGACCTCTAATGAAAAACTGTTTTTT.

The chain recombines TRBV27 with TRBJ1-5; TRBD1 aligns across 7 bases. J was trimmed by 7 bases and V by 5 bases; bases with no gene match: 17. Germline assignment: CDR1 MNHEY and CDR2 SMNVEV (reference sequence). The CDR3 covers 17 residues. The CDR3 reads CASSPESGQTITQPQHF. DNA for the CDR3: TGTGCCAGCAGTCCTGAATCGGGACAGACCATCACCCAGCCCCAGCATTTT.

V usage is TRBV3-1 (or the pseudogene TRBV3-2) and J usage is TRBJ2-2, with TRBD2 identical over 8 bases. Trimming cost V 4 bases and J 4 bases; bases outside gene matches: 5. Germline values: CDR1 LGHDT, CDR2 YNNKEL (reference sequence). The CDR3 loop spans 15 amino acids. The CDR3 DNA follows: TGTGCCAGCAGCCGAGGACTAGCTTCCACCGGGGAGCTGTTTTTT. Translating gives CASSRGLASTGELFF.

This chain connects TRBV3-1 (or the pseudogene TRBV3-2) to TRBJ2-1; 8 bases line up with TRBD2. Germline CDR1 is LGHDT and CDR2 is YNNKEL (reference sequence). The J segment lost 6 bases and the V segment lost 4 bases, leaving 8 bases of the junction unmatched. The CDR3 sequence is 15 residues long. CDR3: CASSPPGLGANEQFF. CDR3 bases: TGTGCCAGCAGCCCTCCGGGACTAGGGGCCAATGAGCAGTTCTTC.

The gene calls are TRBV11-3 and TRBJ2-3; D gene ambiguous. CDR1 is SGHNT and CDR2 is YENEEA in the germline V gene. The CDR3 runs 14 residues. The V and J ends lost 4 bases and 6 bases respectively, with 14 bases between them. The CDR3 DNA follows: TGTGCCAGCAGCTCACCGGTGTCGCTGGATACGCAGTATTTT. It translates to CASSSPVSLDTQYF.